These T cell receptor beta chains were read from a single sample in a study of identifying expanded T cells in peripheral blood. Measured with immunoSEQ multiplex PCR; TCRdb has only the in-frame clones, and not every one. The sample lists approximately 79,000 clones; almost 90% were seen once. Sequencing was performed on blood. The receptor set was obtained from a person aged 18 to 70 in good health. Both conserved end residues are part of each CDR3. D genes are given only for firm matches. Clone size is shown for a subset of rows, as once, few, many or a class of expanded clone.

j_gene | v_gene | abundance | d_gene | CDR3aa | CDR3nt
TRBJ2-2 | TRBV6-5 | - | - | CASSYGGTAGELFF | TGTGCCAGCAGTTACGGTGGAACTGCCGGGGAGCTGTTTTTT
TRBJ1-2 | TRBV18 | - | - | CASSPSVGRNYGYTF | TGTGCCAGCTCACCCTCAGTGGGGAGGAACTATGGCTACACCTTC
TRBJ1-2 | TRBV7-2 | - | - | CASSSSITTETSGGYTF | TGTGCCAGCAGCTCCTCGATAACAACAGAAACTTCAGGAGGCTACACCTTC
TRBJ2-1 | TRBV11-2 | - | TRBD1 | CASSPNRGSEQFF | TGTGCCAGCAGCCCAAACAGGGGCAGTGAGCAGTTCTTC
TRBJ1-5 | TRBV27 | - | - | CASSFRLTSYSRGPQHF | TGTGCCAGCAGTTTTAGACTAACTTCCTACTCTCGGGGGCCCCAGCATTTT
TRBJ1-4 | TRBV5-5 | - | - | CASSLEQHNEKLFF | TGTGCCAGCAGCTTGGAACAGCATAATGAAAAACTGTTTTTT
TRBJ2-7 | TRBV7-2 | - | - | CASSLSWGKDEQYF | TGTGCCAGCAGCTTAAGTTGGGGAAAAGACGAGCAGTACTTC
TRBJ2-7 | TRBV4-3 | - | TRBD1 | CASSQSGTASYEQYF | TGCGCCAGCAGCCAATCCGGGACAGCCTCCTACGAGCAGTACTTC
TRBJ2-5 | TRBV9 | - | - | CASSVGGEETQYF | TGTGCCAGCAGCGTAGGGGGAGAAGAGACCCAGTACTTC
TRBJ1-3 | TRBV18 | once | - | CASSPPGVSGNTIYF | TGTGCCAGCTCACCACCGGGAGTCTCTGGAAACACCATATATTTT